This T cell receptor beta chain came from a study of siplizumab effects on memory and regulatory T cells. Whole-study findings and limits: There was no confirmation of the suppressive function of proliferating Tregs from siplizumab cultures. Unstimulated naive T cells seemed to show more diversity than memory cells did, and they also seemed to be among the major contributors to the alloresponse. Researchers could map only a minor fraction of alloreactive clones to unstimulated subsets.

Profiling relied on immunoSEQ multiplex PCR, and the TCRdb table lists in-frame clones only, not all of them. The top ten hold around 0.29% of the sample, which has 90,000 to 140,000 clones, 85% to 95% seen once. The count of this clone is one. Its antigen is unidentified. The CDR3 is 14 amino acids. The germline V gene has CDR1 SGHTA and CDR2 FQGNSA. The J segment lost 15 bases and the V segment lost 0 bases, leaving 7 bases of the junction unmatched. The sequenced sample consisted of CD4+ T cells sorted from blood. The V and J genes are TRBV7-2 and TRBJ2-1; 11 bases are shared with TRBD2. This TCR was recovered from a human donor in good health. The CDR3: CASSLALAGAWLFF. CDR3 bases: TGTGCCAGCAGCTTAGCACTAGCGGGAGCTTGGTTGTTCTTC.